Listed here is a single T cell receptor beta chain. Germline CDR1 reads MDHEN; CDR2 reads SYDVKM. The CDR3 covers 18 residues. Trimming shortened V by 1 base and J by 2 bases, and 15 bases separated the two germline ends. Only in-frame clones appear in the TCRdb table, and some are missing; sequencing was by immunoSEQ multiplex PCR. The table records some 550,000 clones, 97% of them present only once. The data originate from a study of shared clonotypes between healthy human individuals. The V call is TRBV28, the J call TRBJ2-6, with D unresolved. This sequence was found in a woman aged 25 to 39 in good health. The sequencing sample was made of naive CD4+ T cells sorted from blood. Regarding subset: CD45RA+ positively selected. The CDR3 sequence is CASSLYLGSTPGANVLTF. The CDR3 bases are TGTGCCAGCAGTTTATACCTGGGGTCAACCCCTGGGGCCAACGTCCTGACTTTC.